The rows below give T cell receptor beta chains drawn from one sample of a study of blood T cells in healthy people across ages. TCRdb passed the 5' RACE reads through MiXCR, listing each CDR3 protein once. The sample comprises about 1.4 million distinct CDR3 sequences, 45% to 70% of which are singletons, and under 8.5% rests with the top ten. Input material: blood. The receptors stem from a man between 18 and 29 years old in good health. Each CDR3 is given with its conserved first and last residue. The order of the fields is D gene, clone size, J gene, V gene, CDR3 length, CDR3 protein, CDR3 DNA. The D gene is left open where the match is weak. Rows may omit the clone size; those that give it use once, few, many or a size class.

D gene: TRBD1; clone size: NA; J gene: TRBJ1-4; V gene: TRBV4-2; CDR3 length: 14; CDR3 protein: CASGQRQGNEKLFF; CDR3 DNA: TGTGCCAGCGGACAGCGACAGGGTAATGAAAAACTGTTTTTT
D gene: NA; clone size: few; J gene: TRBJ2-6; V gene: TRBV15; CDR3 length: 19; CDR3 protein: CATSRDRGRVGSGANVLTF; CDR3 DNA: TGTGCCACCAGCAGAGATCGGGGCAGGGTAGGCTCTGGGGCCAACGTCCTGACTTTC
D gene: NA; clone size: few; J gene: TRBJ2-7; V gene: TRBV6-2/TRBV6-3; CDR3 length: 15; CDR3 protein: CASSSGLAVGYEQYF; CDR3 DNA: TGTGCCAGCAGTTCCGGATTAGCGGTTGGTTACGAGCAGTACTTC
D gene: TRBD1; clone size: NA; J gene: TRBJ1-2; V gene: TRBV6-1; CDR3 length: 16; CDR3 protein: CASSETPTGSSNGYTF; CDR3 DNA: TGTGCCAGCAGTGAAACACCGACAGGGTCCTCCAATGGCTACACCTTC
D gene: NA; clone size: NA; J gene: TRBJ1-2; V gene: TRBV4-3; CDR3 length: 15; CDR3 protein: CASSQESGGVYGYTF; CDR3 DNA: TGCGCCAGCAGCCAAGAGTCTGGGGGGGTGTACGGCTACACCTTC
D gene: NA; clone size: NA; J gene: TRBJ1-2; V gene: TRBV3-1; CDR3 length: 14; CDR3 protein: CASSAGPGDYGYTF; CDR3 DNA: TGTGCCAGCAGCGCCGGGCCCGGGGACTATGGCTACACCTTC
D gene: NA; clone size: NA; J gene: TRBJ2-1; V gene: TRBV10-3; CDR3 length: 13; CDR3 protein: CAITGDSYNEQFF; CDR3 DNA: TGTGCCATCACCGGAGACAGTTACAATGAGCAGTTCTTC
D gene: NA; clone size: NA; J gene: TRBJ2-7; V gene: TRBV7-2; CDR3 length: 16; CDR3 protein: CASSGIPGQGIGEQYF; CDR3 DNA: TGTGCCAGCAGCGGTATCCCAGGACAAGGGATAGGGGAGCAGTACTTC
D gene: TRBD2; clone size: few; J gene: TRBJ2-7; V gene: TRBV7-2; CDR3 length: 15; CDR3 protein: CASSLNSGVKYEQYF; CDR3 DNA: TGTGCCAGCAGCTTAAACAGCGGGGTGAAATACGAGCAGTACTTC
D gene: NA; clone size: NA; J gene: TRBJ2-1; V gene: TRBV29-1; CDR3 length: 15; CDR3 protein: CSVDPDWSSYNEQFF; CDR3 DNA: TGCAGTGTTGACCCGGACTGGAGCTCCTACAATGAGCAGTTCTTC
D gene: TRBD2; clone size: NA; J gene: TRBJ2-3; V gene: TRBV7-2; CDR3 length: 18; CDR3 protein: CASSLQPGRGALTDTQYF; CDR3 DNA: TGTGCCAGCAGCTTACAACCCGGGCGGGGGGCCCTTACAGATACGCAGTATTTT
D gene: TRBD1; clone size: few; J gene: TRBJ2-7; V gene: TRBV10-1; CDR3 length: 16; CDR3 protein: CASSEGQGVRSYEQYF; CDR3 DNA: TGCGCCAGCAGTGAGGGACAGGGAGTGAGGTCCTACGAGCAGTACTTC
D gene: NA; clone size: NA; J gene: TRBJ2-7; V gene: TRBV6-2/TRBV6-3; CDR3 length: 16; CDR3 protein: CASSYSRWSPSYEQYF; CDR3 DNA: TGTGCCAGCAGTTACTCGCGTTGGAGTCCAAGCTACGAGCAGTACTTC
D gene: NA; clone size: NA; J gene: TRBJ2-6; V gene: TRBV28; CDR3 length: 16; CDR3 protein: CASRQTGTSGANVLTF; CDR3 DNA: TGTGCCAGCAGGCAAACCGGGACATCTGGGGCCAACGTCCTGACTTTC
D gene: NA; clone size: NA; J gene: TRBJ1-1; V gene: TRBV6-5; CDR3 length: 15; CDR3 protein: CASSYSTTRGTEAFF; CDR3 DNA: TGTGCCAGCAGTTACTCGACAACCCGGGGCACTGAAGCTTTCTTT
D gene: TRBD1; clone size: NA; J gene: TRBJ1-2; V gene: TRBV6-1; CDR3 length: 14; CDR3 protein: CASNPRDRYYGYTF; CDR3 DNA: TGTGCCAGCAATCCCCGGGACAGGTACTATGGCTACACCTTC
D gene: NA; clone size: few; J gene: TRBJ2-7; V gene: TRBV4-1; CDR3 length: 15; CDR3 protein: CASSQVTGRSYEQYF; CDR3 DNA: TGCGCCAGCAGCCAAGTTACAGGTAGGAGCTACGAGCAGTACTTC
D gene: TRBD1; clone size: NA; J gene: TRBJ1-6; V gene: TRBV6-1; CDR3 length: 15; CDR3 protein: CASNRQGARDSPLHF; CDR3 DNA: TGTGCCAGCAACCGACAGGGGGCGAGAGATTCACCCCTCCACTTT
D gene: NA; clone size: few; J gene: TRBJ2-2; V gene: TRBV7-2; CDR3 length: 13; CDR3 protein: CASSLSRRGELFF; CDR3 DNA: TGTGCCAGCAGCTTATCGAGACGCGGGGAGCTGTTTTTT
D gene: NA; clone size: NA; J gene: TRBJ1-2; V gene: TRBV3-1; CDR3 length: 16; CDR3 protein: CASSRYGTAGNYGYTF; CDR3 DNA: TGTGCCAGCAGCCGTTATGGGACGGCGGGTAACTATGGCTACACCTTC
D gene: TRBD1; clone size: NA; J gene: TRBJ2-7; V gene: TRBV12-3/TRBV12-4; CDR3 length: 14; CDR3 protein: CASMVRDRAYEQYF; CDR3 DNA: TGTGCCAGCATGGTCCGGGACAGAGCCTACGAGCAGTACTTC
D gene: NA; clone size: NA; J gene: TRBJ1-1; V gene: TRBV7-2; CDR3 length: 14; CDR3 protein: CASSTRGGGGEAFF; CDR3 DNA: TGTGCCAGCAGCACCCGGGGGGGCGGGGGAGAAGCTTTCTTT
D gene: NA; clone size: NA; J gene: TRBJ2-5; V gene: TRBV20-1; CDR3 length: 12; CDR3 protein: CSAWGAVGTQYF; CDR3 DNA: TGCAGTGCTTGGGGGGCCGTCGGGACCCAGTACTTC
D gene: TRBD1; clone size: few; J gene: TRBJ2-3; V gene: TRBV15; CDR3 length: 15; CDR3 protein: CATSRVGGGTDTQYF; CDR3 DNA: TGTGCCACCAGCAGAGTAGGGGGCGGCACAGATACGCAGTATTTT
D gene: NA; clone size: NA; J gene: TRBJ2-7; V gene: TRBV6-2/TRBV6-3; CDR3 length: 13; CDR3 protein: CASSDNRVGEQYF; CDR3 DNA: TGTGCCAGCAGTGATAACAGGGTCGGCGAGCAGTACTTC
D gene: TRBD2; clone size: NA; J gene: TRBJ2-2; V gene: TRBV4-2; CDR3 length: 16; CDR3 protein: CASSPVLAGGTGELFF; CDR3 DNA: TGTGCCAGCAGCCCAGTTCTAGCGGGAGGCACCGGGGAGCTGTTTTTT
D gene: NA; clone size: once; J gene: TRBJ1-5; V gene: TRBV5-1; CDR3 length: 15; CDR3 protein: CASSLEGLMNQPQHF; CDR3 DNA: TGCGCCAGCAGCTTGGAGGGCCTGATGAATCAGCCCCAGCATTTT
D gene: NA; clone size: once; J gene: TRBJ2-3; V gene: TRBV20-1; CDR3 length: 13; CDR3 protein: CSARPLNSDTQYF; CDR3 DNA: TGCAGTGCAAGACCCTTAAATTCAGATACGCAGTATTTT
D gene: NA; clone size: NA; J gene: TRBJ1-1; V gene: TRBV21-1; CDR3 length: 15; CDR3 protein: CASSNPRKVNTEAFF; CDR3 DNA: TGTGCCAGCAGCAACCCGAGGAAAGTGAACACTGAAGCTTTCTTT
D gene: TRBD1; clone size: NA; J gene: TRBJ1-1; V gene: TRBV7-9; CDR3 length: 13; CDR3 protein: CASGPGTGFGAFF; CDR3 DNA: TGTGCCAGCGGCCCCGGGACAGGGTTTGGAGCTTTCTTT
D gene: NA; clone size: NA; J gene: TRBJ1-2; V gene: TRBV28; CDR3 length: 16; CDR3 protein: CASSLSHRTRGYGYTF; CDR3 DNA: TGTGCCAGCAGTTTATCCCACAGGACCCGAGGCTATGGCTACACCTTC
D gene: NA; clone size: few; J gene: TRBJ2-7; V gene: TRBV20-1; CDR3 length: 12; CDR3 protein: CSAIGGFYEQYF; CDR3 DNA: TGCAGTGCCATCGGAGGGTTCTACGAGCAGTACTTC
D gene: NA; clone size: NA; J gene: TRBJ2-3; V gene: TRBV20-1; CDR3 length: 16; CDR3 protein: CSASPADSAVQDTQYF; CDR3 DNA: TGCAGTGCTTCCCCCGCGGACAGTGCCGTTCAAGATACGCAGTATTTT
D gene: NA; clone size: few; J gene: TRBJ2-4; V gene: TRBV29-1; CDR3 length: 15; CDR3 protein: CSVEPVAGAKNIQYF; CDR3 DNA: TGCAGCGTTGAACCCGTGGCGGGGGCCAAAAACATTCAGTACTTC
D gene: NA; clone size: NA; J gene: TRBJ2-1; V gene: TRBV25-1; CDR3 length: 15; CDR3 protein: CASSELRTANNEQFF; CDR3 DNA: TGTGCCAGCAGTGAACTTAGAACAGCTAACAATGAGCAGTTCTTC
D gene: TRBD1; clone size: NA; J gene: TRBJ1-2; V gene: TRBV11-2; CDR3 length: 15; CDR3 protein: CASSLNPDRLYGYTF; CDR3 DNA: TGTGCCAGCAGCTTAAACCCGGACAGGCTCTATGGCTACACCTTC
D gene: TRBD1; clone size: NA; J gene: TRBJ2-5; V gene: TRBV5-1; CDR3 length: 13; CDR3 protein: CASRQGVQETQYF; CDR3 DNA: TGCGCCAGCCGACAGGGGGTACAAGAGACCCAGTACTTC
D gene: NA; clone size: NA; J gene: TRBJ1-5; V gene: TRBV4-1; CDR3 length: 14; CDR3 protein: CASSPGQLNQPQHF; CDR3 DNA: TGCGCCAGCAGCCCAGGACAGCTTAATCAGCCCCAGCATTTT
D gene: NA; clone size: NA; J gene: TRBJ2-2; V gene: TRBV29-1; CDR3 length: 13; CDR3 protein: CSVEDANTGELFF; CDR3 DNA: TGCAGCGTTGAAGACGCGAACACCGGGGAGCTGTTTTTT
D gene: TRBD1; clone size: NA; J gene: TRBJ2-7; V gene: TRBV20-1; CDR3 length: 13; CDR3 protein: CSARDRGRIEQYF; CDR3 DNA: TGCAGTGCCCGAGACAGGGGGCGAATCGAGCAGTACTTC
D gene: NA; clone size: NA; J gene: TRBJ2-1; V gene: TRBV6-1; CDR3 length: 13; CDR3 protein: CASSEARSTQQFF; CDR3 DNA: TGTGCCAGTAGTGAAGCGCGTAGCACACAACAGTTCTTC
D gene: NA; clone size: NA; J gene: TRBJ2-1; V gene: TRBV15; CDR3 length: 12; CDR3 protein: CATSTFQGAQFF; CDR3 DNA: TGTGCCACCAGCACTTTTCAAGGAGCGCAGTTCTTC
D gene: NA; clone size: NA; J gene: TRBJ2-7; V gene: TRBV6-5; CDR3 length: 14; CDR3 protein: CASSSIGETYEQYF; CDR3 DNA: TGTGCCAGCAGCTCTATCGGGGAGACCTACGAGCAGTACTTC
D gene: NA; clone size: NA; J gene: TRBJ2-1; V gene: TRBV21-1; CDR3 length: 12; CDR3 protein: CASSNGLNEQFF; CDR3 DNA: TGTGCCAGCAGCAATGGCCTAAATGAGCAGTTCTTC
D gene: TRBD1; clone size: few; J gene: TRBJ1-6; V gene: TRBV6-5; CDR3 length: 15; CDR3 protein: CASSPGTGSNSPLHF; CDR3 DNA: TGTGCCAGCAGTCCTGGGACAGGGAGTAATTCACCCCTCCACTTT
D gene: NA; clone size: NA; J gene: TRBJ1-6; V gene: TRBV7-8; CDR3 length: 15; CDR3 protein: CASSLEGTDNSPLHF; CDR3 DNA: TGTGCCAGCAGCTTAGAGGGGACCGATAATTCACCCCTCCACTTT
D gene: NA; clone size: NA; J gene: TRBJ1-5; V gene: TRBV29-1; CDR3 length: 15; CDR3 protein: CSVAFGTSSNQPQHF; CDR3 DNA: TGCAGCGTCGCCTTCGGGACTTCGAGCAATCAGCCCCAGCATTTT
D gene: NA; clone size: NA; J gene: TRBJ2-7; V gene: TRBV29-1; CDR3 length: 13; CDR3 protein: CSVEDLQAGEQYF; CDR3 DNA: TGCAGCGTTGAAGATCTTCAGGCGGGCGAGCAGTACTTC
D gene: NA; clone size: NA; J gene: TRBJ2-7; V gene: TRBV20-1; CDR3 length: 15; CDR3 protein: CSASSWGVSSYEQYF; CDR3 DNA: TGCAGTGCCTCAAGTTGGGGGGTAAGCTCCTACGAGCAGTACTTC
D gene: NA; clone size: few; J gene: TRBJ2-5; V gene: TRBV11-2; CDR3 length: 13; CDR3 protein: CASSSYSEETQYF; CDR3 DNA: TGTGCCAGCAGCTCCTACAGTGAAGAGACCCAGTACTTC
D gene: NA; clone size: NA; J gene: TRBJ2-7; V gene: TRBV10-3; CDR3 length: 14; CDR3 protein: CAISESSGFYEQYF; CDR3 DNA: TGTGCCATCAGTGAGTCATCCGGGTTCTACGAGCAGTACTTC
D gene: TRBD1; clone size: NA; J gene: TRBJ2-1; V gene: TRBV28; CDR3 length: 15; CDR3 protein: CASSSDRGRGETQFF; CDR3 DNA: TGTGCCAGCAGTTCGGACAGGGGGCGGGGGGAGACCCAGTTCTTC
D gene: TRBD1; clone size: NA; J gene: TRBJ2-5; V gene: TRBV11-2; CDR3 length: 15; CDR3 protein: CASSAHTGVGETQYF; CDR3 DNA: TGTGCCAGCAGCGCACATACAGGGGTTGGAGAGACCCAGTACTTC
D gene: TRBD2; clone size: NA; J gene: TRBJ2-7; V gene: TRBV2; CDR3 length: 17; CDR3 protein: CASTEVPPGLDAYEQYF; CDR3 DNA: TGTGCCAGCACTGAAGTCCCACCGGGACTAGACGCCTACGAGCAGTACTTC
D gene: NA; clone size: few; J gene: TRBJ2-3; V gene: TRBV25-1; CDR3 length: 16; CDR3 protein: CASSDLRETSTDAQYF; CDR3 DNA: TGTGCCAGCAGTGACCTTAGAGAGACCAGCACAGATGCGCAGTATTTT
D gene: TRBD1; clone size: NA; J gene: TRBJ2-6; V gene: TRBV20-1; CDR3 length: 16; CDR3 protein: CSATGQGLSGANVLTF; CDR3 DNA: TGCAGTGCAACGGGACAGGGGCTTTCCGGGGCCAACGTCCTGACTTTC
D gene: NA; clone size: NA; J gene: TRBJ2-7; V gene: TRBV5-1; CDR3 length: 15; CDR3 protein: CASSVSSSHVYEQYF; CDR3 DNA: TGCGCCAGCAGCGTTAGCTCCTCACACGTTTACGAGCAGTACTTC
D gene: NA; clone size: NA; J gene: TRBJ2-4; V gene: TRBV5-1; CDR3 length: 15; CDR3 protein: CASSPDVLAKNIQYF; CDR3 DNA: TGCGCCAGCAGCCCGGACGTTCTAGCCAAAAACATTCAGTACTTC
D gene: NA; clone size: NA; J gene: TRBJ2-1; V gene: TRBV4-2; CDR3 length: 16; CDR3 protein: CASSQLDRTGNNEQFF; CDR3 DNA: TGTGCCAGCAGCCAGCTCGACAGGACCGGGAACAATGAGCAGTTCTTC
D gene: NA; clone size: NA; J gene: TRBJ2-1; V gene: TRBV20-1; CDR3 length: 11; CDR3 protein: CSAMGANEQFF; CDR3 DNA: TGCAGTGCTATGGGCGCCAATGAGCAGTTCTTC